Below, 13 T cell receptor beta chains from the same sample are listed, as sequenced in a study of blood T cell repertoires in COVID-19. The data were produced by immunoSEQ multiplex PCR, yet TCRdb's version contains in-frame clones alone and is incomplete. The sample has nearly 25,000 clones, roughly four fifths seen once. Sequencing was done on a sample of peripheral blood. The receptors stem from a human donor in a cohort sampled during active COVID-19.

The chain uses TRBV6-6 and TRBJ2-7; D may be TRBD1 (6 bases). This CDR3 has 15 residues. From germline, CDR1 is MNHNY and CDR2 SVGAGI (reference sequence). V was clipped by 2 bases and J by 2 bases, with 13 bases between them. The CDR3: CASSYPTGRTYEQYF. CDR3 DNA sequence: TGTGCCAGCAGTTACCCGACAGGTAGAACCTACGAGCAGTACTTC.

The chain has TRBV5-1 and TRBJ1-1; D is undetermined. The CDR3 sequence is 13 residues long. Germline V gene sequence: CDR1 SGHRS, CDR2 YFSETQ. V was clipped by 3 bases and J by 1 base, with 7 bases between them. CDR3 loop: CASSWEGNTEAFF. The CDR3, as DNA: TGCGCCAGCAGCTGGGAGGGGAACACTGAAGCTTTCTTT.

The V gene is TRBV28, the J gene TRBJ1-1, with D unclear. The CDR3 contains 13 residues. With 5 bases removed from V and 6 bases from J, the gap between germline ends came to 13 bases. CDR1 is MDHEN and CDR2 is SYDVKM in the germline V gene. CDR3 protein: CASSAAGGAEAFF. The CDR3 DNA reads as TGTGCCAGCAGTGCCGCGGGTGGGGCTGAAGCTTTCTTT.

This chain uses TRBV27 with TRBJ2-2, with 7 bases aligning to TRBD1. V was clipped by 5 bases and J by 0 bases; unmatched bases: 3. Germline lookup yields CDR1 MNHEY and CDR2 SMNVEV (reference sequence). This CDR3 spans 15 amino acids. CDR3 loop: CASSTGVTNTGELFF. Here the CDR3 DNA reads TGTGCCAGCAGTACAGGGGTGACGAACACCGGGGAGCTGTTTTTT.

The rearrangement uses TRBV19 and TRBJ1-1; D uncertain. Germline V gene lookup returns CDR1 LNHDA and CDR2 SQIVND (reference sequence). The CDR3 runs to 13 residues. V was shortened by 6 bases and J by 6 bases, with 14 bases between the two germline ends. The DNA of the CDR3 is TGTGCCAGTAGAATTACCCCCGGAGCTGAAGCTTTCTTT. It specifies CASRITPGAEAFF. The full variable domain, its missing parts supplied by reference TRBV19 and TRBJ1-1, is DGGITQSPKYLFRKEGQNVTLSCEQNLNHDAMYWYRQDPGQGLRLIYYSQIVNDFQKGDIAEGYSVSREKKESFPLTVTSAQKNPTAFYLCASRITPGAEAFFGQGTRLTVV.

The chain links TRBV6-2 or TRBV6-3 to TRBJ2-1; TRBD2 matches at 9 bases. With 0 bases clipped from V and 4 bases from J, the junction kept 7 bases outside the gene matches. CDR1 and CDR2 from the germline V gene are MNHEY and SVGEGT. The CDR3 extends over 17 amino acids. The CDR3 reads CASSYSPTSGIYNEQFF. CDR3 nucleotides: TGTGCCAGCAGTTACTCGCCGACTAGCGGCATATACAATGAGCAGTTCTTC.

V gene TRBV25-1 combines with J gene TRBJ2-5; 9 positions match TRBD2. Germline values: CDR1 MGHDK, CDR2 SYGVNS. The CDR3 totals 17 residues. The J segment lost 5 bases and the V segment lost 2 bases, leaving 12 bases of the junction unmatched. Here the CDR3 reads CASSELPHSGSGETQYF. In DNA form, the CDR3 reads TGTGCCAGCAGTGAACTCCCTCATAGCGGGAGTGGGGAGACCCAGTACTTC. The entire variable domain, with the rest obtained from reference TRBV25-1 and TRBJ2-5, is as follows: EADIYQTPRYLVIGTGKKITLECSQTMGHDKMYWYQQDPGMELHLIHYSYGVNSTEKGDLSSESTVSRIRTEHFPLTLESARPSHTSQYLCASSELPHSGSGETQYFGPGTRLLVL.

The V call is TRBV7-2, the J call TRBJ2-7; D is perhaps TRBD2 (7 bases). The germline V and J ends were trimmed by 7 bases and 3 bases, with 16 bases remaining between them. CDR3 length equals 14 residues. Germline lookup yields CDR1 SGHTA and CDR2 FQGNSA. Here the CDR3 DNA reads TGTGCCAGCACCGGGGGGCCTAGCAACTACGAGCAGTACTTC. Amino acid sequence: CASTGGPSNYEQYF.

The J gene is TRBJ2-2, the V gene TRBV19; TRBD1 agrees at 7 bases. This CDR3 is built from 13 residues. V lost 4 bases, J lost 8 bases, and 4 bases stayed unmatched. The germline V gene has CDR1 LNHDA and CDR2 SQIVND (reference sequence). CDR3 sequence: CASSTDRVGELFF. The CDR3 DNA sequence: TGTGCCAGTAGTACAGACAGGGTTGGGGAGCTGTTTTTT.

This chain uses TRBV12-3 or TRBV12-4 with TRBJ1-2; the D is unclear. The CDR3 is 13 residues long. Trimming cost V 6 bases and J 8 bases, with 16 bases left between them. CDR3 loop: CASSPFGVRGYTF. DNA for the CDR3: TGTGCCAGCAGCCCATTCGGGGTACGCGGCTACACCTTC.

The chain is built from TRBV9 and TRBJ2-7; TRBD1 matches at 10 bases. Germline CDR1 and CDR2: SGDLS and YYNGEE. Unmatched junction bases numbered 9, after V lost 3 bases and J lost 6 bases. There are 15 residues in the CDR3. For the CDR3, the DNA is TGTGCCAGCAGCGCCCGGGACAGGGGTTTGGGCGAGCAGTACTTC. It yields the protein CASSARDRGLGEQYF. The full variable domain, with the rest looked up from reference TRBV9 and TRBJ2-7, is DSGVTQTPKHLITATGQRVTLRCSPRSGDLSVYWYQQSLDQGLQFLIQYYNGEERAKGNILERFSAQQFPDLHSELNLSSLELGDSALYFCASSARDRGLGEQYFGPGTRLTVT.

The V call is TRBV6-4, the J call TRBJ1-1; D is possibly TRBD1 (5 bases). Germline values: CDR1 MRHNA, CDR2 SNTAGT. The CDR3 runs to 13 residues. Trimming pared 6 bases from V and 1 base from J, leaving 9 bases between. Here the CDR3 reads CASSPGENTEAFF. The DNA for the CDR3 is TGTGCCAGCAGCCCGGGGGAGAACACTGAAGCTTTCTTT.

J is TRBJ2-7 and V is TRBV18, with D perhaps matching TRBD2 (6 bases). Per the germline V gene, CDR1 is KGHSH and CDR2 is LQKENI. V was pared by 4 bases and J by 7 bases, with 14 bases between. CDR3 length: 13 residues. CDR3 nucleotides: TGTGCCAGCTCACGCGAGACTAGTTTTGAGCAGTACTTC. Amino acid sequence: CASSRETSFEQYF.